What follows are 20 T cell receptor beta chains derived from one specimen sequenced in a study of CD8 T cells in ankylosing spondylitis. TCRdb re-derived calls from the 5' RACE reads in MiXCR, one entry per CDR3 protein. Here the sample spans some 90,000 distinct CDR3 sequences, approximately 30% being singletons. The source material was blood, either unsorted or a sorted T cell fraction (not recorded which). The receptors stem from a male donor with ankylosing spondylitis or in good health (not recorded which).

The V gene is TRBV5-1, the J gene TRBJ2-7, with a possible D match to TRBD2 (5 bases). The CDR3 spans 15 residues. The germline V gene has CDR1 SGHRS and CDR2 YFSETQ. V was pared by 2 bases and J by 2 bases, with 14 bases between. In DNA, the CDR3 is TGCGCCAGCAGCTTAGGACGACCGGGGACCTACGAGCAGTACTTC. This gives the protein CASSLGRPGTYEQYF.

This clonotype was recorded a few times. The rearrangement uses TRBV5-1 and TRBJ2-5, with D possibly TRBD2 on 5 matching bases. With 0 bases removed from V and 3 bases from J, the gap between germline ends came to 9 bases. Germline lookup yields CDR1 SGHRS and CDR2 YFSETQ. The CDR3 spans 14 residues. CDR3 amino acids: CASSLERNKETQYF. CDR3 coding DNA: TGCGCCAGCAGCTTGGAGCGGAATAAAGAGACCCAGTACTTC.

This rearrangement joins TRBV18 to TRBJ1-1, with D perhaps matching TRBD1 (6 bases). V lost 4 bases and J 1 base, leaving 10 bases between the germline ends. The CDR3 covers 14 residues. The germline V gene has CDR1 KGHSH and CDR2 LQKENI. CDR3 coding DNA: TGTGCCAGCTCACAAAGGGGGGGGAACACTGAAGCTTTCTTT. Protein sequence: CASSQRGGNTEAFF.

In this sample, this clonotype turned up a few times. The rearrangement joins TRBV10-3 to TRBJ2-4; 7 bases agree with TRBD2. Unmatched junction bases numbered 8, after V lost 8 bases and J lost 1 base. The CDR3 has 15 residues. Germline CDR1 is ENHRY and CDR2 is SYGVKD. The CDR3 sequence is CAISSAGVAKNIQYF. Written as DNA, the CDR3 is TGTGCCATCTCTAGCGCGGGGGTGGCCAAAAACATTCAGTACTTC.

The V and J genes are TRBV28 and TRBJ1-5, with D uncertain. V was pared by 6 bases and J by 0 bases, with 9 bases between. The CDR3 is made up of 14 amino acids. CDR1 is MDHEN, CDR2 SYDVKM, per germline. This CDR3 reads CASRLADSNQPQHF. CDR3 coding DNA: TGTGCCAGCAGATTGGCAGATAGCAATCAGCCCCAGCATTTT. Drawing the rest from reference TRBV28 and TRBJ1-5, the complete variable domain is DVKVTQSSRYLVKRTGEKVFLECVQDMDHENMFWYRQDPGLGLRLIYFSYDVKMKEKGDIPEGYSVSREKKERFSLILESASTNQTSMYLCASRLADSNQPQHFGDGTRLSIL.

This clonotype was counted ten times or more. The CDR3: CASSSYRTTGELFF. The CDR3 DNA sequence: TGTGCCAGCAGCTCATACAGGACCACCGGGGAGCTGTTTTTT. V and J are TRBV7-3 and TRBJ2-2, with D maybe TRBD1 (5 bases). The CDR3 has 14 amino acids. Germline V gives CDR1 SGHTA, CDR2 FQGTGA. V was clipped by 4 bases and J by 4 bases, with 10 bases between them.

V and J are TRBV27 and TRBJ2-3; D tentatively fits TRBD1 or TRBD2 (5 bases each). The CDR3 runs 17 residues. CDR1 is MNHEY and CDR2 is SMNVEV in the germline V gene (reference sequence). Trimming removed 3 bases from V and 7 bases from J, with 23 bases in between. Here the CDR3 DNA reads TGTGCCAGCAGTTTCCGTGCCGGGACCCTGAAGAAGAATACGCAGTATTTT. It is translated as CASSFRAGTLKKNTQYF.

The sample holds a few counts of this clonotype. The chain joins TRBV5-1 to TRBJ1-3, with 8 bases aligning to TRBD1. The V gene end was trimmed by 1 base and the J gene end by 7 bases; junction bases not matched to a gene: 7. The CDR3 is 15 residues long. Looked up from germline, CDR1 is SGHRS and CDR2 is YFSETQ. CDR3 protein: CASSLSQGAPNTIYF. The CDR3 DNA reads as TGCGCCAGCAGCTTGAGCCAGGGGGCACCGAACACCATATATTTT.

This rearrangement joins TRBV12-3 or TRBV12-4 to TRBJ2-3; 10 nucleotides align to TRBD2. Trimming removed 0 bases from V and 5 bases from J; junction bases left unmatched: 11. There are 18 residues in the CDR3. The CDR3 sequence is CASSLAVGLAGVLDTQYF. CDR3 sequence (DNA): TGTGCCAGCAGTTTAGCGGTAGGGCTAGCGGGAGTCTTAGATACGCAGTATTTT.

This clonotype turned up a few times. V and J are TRBV20-1 and TRBJ2-5, with D hard to call. The V gene's germline CDR1 is DFQATT and CDR2 SNEGSKA (reference sequence). The ends were cut back, 3 bases at V and 1 base at J, with 15 bases in the middle. The CDR3 is 15 amino acids. The DNA for the CDR3 is TGCAGTGCTAGTCGGTCACGACCGGGCCAAGAGACCCAGTACTTC. Translated: CSASRSRPGQETQYF.

At least ten counts were recorded for this clonotype. This rearrangement joins TRBV9 to TRBJ2-4; perhaps TRBD1 as D (5 bases). The V gene lost 0 bases and the J gene lost 5 bases, with 12 bases spanning the gap. Germline V gene sequence: CDR1 SGDLS, CDR2 YYNGEE. This CDR3 comprises 15 residues. CDR3 protein: CASSVGTYGQNIQYF. For the CDR3, the DNA is TGTGCCAGCAGCGTAGGGACATACGGGCAAAACATTCAGTACTTC.

In this sample, this clonotype turned up a few times. This chain uses TRBV28 with TRBJ2-7, with unresolved D. CDR1 is MDHEN, CDR2 SYDVKM, per germline. V lost 1 base and J lost 3, with 7 bases in between. CDR3 size: 13 residues. The CDR3 coding sequence is TGTGCCAGCAGTTTATCGGAGAGCTACGAGCAGTACGTC. Amino acid sequence: CASSLSESYEQYV.

This clonotype was counted only a few times. The chain couples TRBV27 to TRBJ1-2, with 7 bases matching TRBD1. CDR1 is MNHEY, CDR2 SMNVEV, per germline (reference sequence). V dropped 5 bases and J dropped 3; count of bases not matched to a gene: 6. The length of the CDR3 is 14 residues. CDR3 residues: CASSPFGQDYGYTF. In nucleotides, the CDR3 is TGTGCCAGCAGTCCGTTCGGACAGGACTATGGCTACACCTTC.

The chain combines TRBV7-9 with TRBJ1-6; D unresolved. The CDR3 length is 15 residues. Trimming took 2 bases from V and 7 from J, leaving 12 bases between them. Germline values: CDR1 SEHNR, CDR2 FQNEAQ (reference sequence). In DNA form, the CDR3 reads TGTGCCAGCAGCTTAATGACCGGGCCAAATTCACCCCTCCACTTT. This encodes CASSLMTGPNSPLHF. The whole variable domain, remainder taken from reference TRBV7-9 and TRBJ1-6, is DTGVSQNPRHKITKRGQNVTFRCDPISEHNRLYWYRQTLGQGPEFLTYFQNEAQLEKSRLLSDRFSAERPKGSFSTLEIQRTEQGDSAMYLCASSLMTGPNSPLHFGNGTRLTVT.

This clonotype was seen a few times. This chain joins TRBV6-6 and TRBJ1-2; no clear D gene. This CDR3 spans 11 amino acids. The ends were cut back, 3 bases at V and 8 bases at J, with 7 bases in the middle. CDR1 and CDR2 (germline): MNHNY, SVGAGI (reference sequence). This CDR3 reads CASSYAEGYTF. The DNA for the CDR3 is TGTGCCAGCAGTTATGCCGAAGGCTACACCTTC.

This clonotype showed up just a few times. The V and J genes are TRBV11-2 and TRBJ2-2; tentative D call: TRBD1 (6 bases). The V gene lost 5 bases and the J gene lost 6 bases, with 31 bases spanning the gap. The CDR3 covers 20 residues. Germline V lookup: CDR1 SGHAT, CDR2 FQNNGV. Here the CDR3 reads CASSRLAITGMSALSGELFF. The CDR3, as DNA: TGTGCCAGCAGCCGACTCGCAATAACAGGGATGAGTGCCTTGTCCGGGGAGCTGTTTTTT.

This CDR3 reads CASSPGTNTGELFF. The CDR3 DNA sequence: TGTGCCAGCAGCCCAGGGACCAACACCGGGGAGCTGTTTTTT. The chain recombines TRBV7-9 with TRBJ2-2; the D call may be TRBD1 or TRBD2 (5 bases each). With 5 bases removed from V and 2 bases from J, the gap between germline ends came to 9 bases. Germline values: CDR1 SEHNR, CDR2 FQNEAQ (reference sequence). This CDR3 spans 14 amino acids. The entire variable domain, with the rest obtained from reference TRBV7-9 and TRBJ2-2, is as follows: DTGVSQNPRHKITKRGQNVTFRCDPISEHNRLYWYRQTLGQGPEFLTYFQNEAQLEKSRLLSDRFSAERPKGSFSTLEIQRTEQGDSAMYLCASSPGTNTGELFFGEGSRLTVL.

Only a few counts were recorded for this clonotype. This chain joins TRBV29-1 and TRBJ1-2; no reliable D call. The CDR3 contains 13 residues. Trimming left V 3 bases short and J 4 bases short, with 12 bases between. Germline CDR1 reads SQVTM; CDR2 reads ANQGSEA. In nucleotides, the CDR3 is TGCAGCGTTGATGAGATTACTGGCTATGGCTACACCTTC. Residues: CSVDEITGYGYTF.

In its sample, this clonotype was seen a few times. This chain uses TRBV18 with TRBJ1-5; a weak D match, TRBD1 (6 bases). The CDR3 spans 13 residues. Trimming stripped 6 bases from V and 12 bases from J, with 18 bases between. The germline CDR1 and CDR2 sequences are KGHSH and LQKENI. In DNA form, the CDR3 reads TGTGCCAGCTCGGCTGGACAGAAAGTTAACCAGCATTTT. It encodes CASSAGQKVNQHF.

This clonotype was found a few times. This sequence joins TRBV7-9 and TRBJ1-5; a possible D gene is TRBD1 (6 bases). V was shortened by 6 bases and J by 6 bases, with 24 bases between the two germline ends. There are 17 residues in the CDR3. Looked up from germline, CDR1 is SEHNR and CDR2 is FQNEAQ (reference sequence). The CDR3 sequence: CASSSGAGPWRVQPQHF. DNA of the CDR3: TGTGCCAGCAGTTCAGGGGCGGGTCCCTGGCGAGTTCAGCCCCAGCATTTT.